Here is one T cell receptor (beta chain) with its context. This clone is a singleton in its sample. What this receptor recognizes is not known. No much larger clone is present one base from it, and per-base qualities are unavailable. The protocol used for the library was the immunoSEQ multiplex PCR assay. The table was pulled from immuneACCESS by TCRdb, which kept in-frame rearrangements only. Such tables lose some clones; where checked, under half of the loss comes from unresolved V genes, and the rest has no known cause. The sample table lists about 24,000 clones, 70% to 90% of them with a count of one. The ten largest clones capture roughly 29% of the sample. This specimen comes from a study of preoperative IRX-2 immunotherapy in early breast cancer (dated by TCRdb to between 2019 and 2020). The label giving this sample's treatment or condition can be read as: preoperative locoregional IRX-2 cytokine immunotherapy. The samples were obtained from a phase Ib study in which preoperative, locoregional IRX-2 cytokine immunotherapy intended to prime immune responses was tested. Before surgery, IRX-2 was given to the donors, who were patients with early-stage breast cancer.

From the cysteine through the phenylalanine, the CDR3 covers 16 amino acids. Only CDR3 DNA is held: 48 bases, read in frame from base 1. The germline V gene (reference sequence) gives CDR1 as LNHNV and CDR2 as YYDKDF. Trimming takes 0 bases off V and 3 bases off J; junction bases not matched to a gene: 7. The chain links TRBV15 with TRBJ2-7; 8 bases in the middle match TRBD1. This specimen consisted of tumor tissue, obtained after IRX-2 immunotherapy. The sequence was collected from a human donor with breast cancer. The CDR3 amino acid sequence is: CATSRDLDRAIYEQYF. The nucleotides read TGTGCCACCAGCAGAGATCTGGACAGGGCCATCTACGAGCAGTACTTC.